The rows below give T cell receptor beta chains drawn from one sample of a study of blood T cells in healthy people across ages. One entry per CDR3 protein, called by TCRdb with MiXCR from the 5' RACE reads. The table has some 930,000 distinct CDR3 sequences, around 29% seen once. A further study also used this sample, focusing on T cells of mothers and their children.

Sequencing was carried out using blood. The receptors were sampled from a woman aged 35 to 49 in good health. The CDR3 runs from the conserved cysteine through the conserved F or W. A D gene is named only where the DNA matches it firmly.

>.|TRBJ1-2|TRBV5-4
CASSLPIHRVNYGYTF
>.|TRBJ1-5|TRBV15
CATSRDRVGQPQHF
>.|TRBJ1-5|TRBV4-3
CASSLHDSNQPQHF
>TRBD2|TRBJ2-3|TRBV7-9
CASSARLARTDTQYF
>.|TRBJ1-2|TRBV28
CASSLPFGYTF
>TRBD1|TRBJ2-1|TRBV11-2
CASSNRQGNEQFF
>.|TRBJ2-7|TRBV28
CASSLFLAPLLPLYYEQYF
>TRBD2|TRBJ2-5|TRBV20-1
CSASVGTSGPLRTYNEQYF
>.|TRBJ1-2|TRBV29-1
CSVAGGQRIYGYTF
>TRBD1|TRBJ2-1|TRBV5-1
CASSSSTGGYDEQFF
>.|TRBJ2-2|TRBV20-1
CSPVDPNTGELFF
>.|TRBJ2-7|TRBV7-6
CASSVDRNSYEQYF
>TRBD1|TRBJ1-2|TRBV20-1
CSAKDRVPANYGYTF
>.|TRBJ1-2|TRBV6-2/TRBV6-3
CASRDDGRNYGYTF
>TRBD2|TRBJ2-5|TRBV18
CASSPRTSGAPYQETQYF
>.|TRBJ2-1|TRBV27
CASSLLSTLVQFF